These T cell receptor beta chains were read from a single sample in a study of blood T cells in healthy people across ages. TCRdb analysed the 5' RACE reads with MiXCR anew, one entry per CDR3 protein. The table records about 730,000 distinct CDR3 sequences, 35% to 45% of them present only once. Sequencing was done on a sample of blood. Receptors originate from a woman in her fifties or sixties in good health. The CDR3 runs from the conserved cysteine through the conserved F or W. Fields, in order: V gene, clone size, J gene, D gene, CDR3 protein, CDR3 DNA. A D gene is named only where the DNA matches it firmly. Size is stated for part of the rows, as once, few or many counts, or as a class when the clone is expanded.

TRBV14	-	TRBJ2-1	TRBD2	CASSQVLAVMDEQFF	TGTGCCAGCAGCCAAGTCCTAGCGGTCATGGATGAGCAGTTCTTC
TRBV5-1	few	TRBJ1-1	-	CASSPAGVMNTEAFF	TGCGCCAGCAGCCCGGCGGGGGTTATGAACACTGAAGCTTTCTTT
TRBV5-1	-	TRBJ2-7	TRBD1	CASSLANQGAYEQYF	TGCGCCAGCAGCTTGGCCAATCAGGGGGCCTACGAGCAGTACTTC
TRBV7-2	-	TRBJ2-1	TRBD1	CASSLVSGQGAYEQFF	TGTGCCAGCAGCTTGGTATCTGGACAGGGGGCTTATGAGCAGTTCTTC
TRBV4-3	many	TRBJ2-7	-	CASSQDRRSSYEQYF	TGCGCCAGCAGCCAAGACAGGCGAAGCTCCTACGAGCAGTACTTC
TRBV14	few	TRBJ1-4	TRBD1	CASSLLDRGFEKLFF	TGTGCCAGCAGCCTTCTCGACAGGGGATTTGAAAAACTGTTTTTT
TRBV20-1	-	TRBJ2-3	-	CSAGSPEPTDTQYF	TGCAGTGCTGGAAGCCCAGAGCCGACAGATACGCAGTATTTT
TRBV20-1	-	TRBJ1-2	TRBD1	CSARDLTGGANYGYTF	TGCAGTGCTAGAGATCTAACAGGGGGAGCTAACTATGGCTACACCTTC
TRBV5-1	few	TRBJ2-3	-	CASLSAAGSTDTQYF	TGCGCCAGCCTCTCCGCGGCGGGGAGCACAGATACGCAGTATTTT
TRBV10-3	-	TRBJ2-1	TRBD2	CAISETSGGPYNEQFF	TGTGCCATCAGTGAAACTAGCGGGGGCCCCTACAATGAGCAGTTCTTC
TRBV12-3/TRBV12-4	-	TRBJ1-2	TRBD1	CASSPAGGNYGYTF	TGTGCCAGCAGTCCTGCAGGGGGAAACTATGGCTACACCTTC
TRBV10-3	few	TRBJ2-6	TRBD1	CAIPEGQGQSGANVLTF	TGTGCCATCCCGGAAGGACAGGGACAATCTGGGGCCAACGTCCTGACTTTC
TRBV4-2	once	TRBJ1-2	-	CASSQEHSGMWGYTF	TGTGCCAGCAGCCAAGAGCACAGCGGCATGTGGGGCTACACCTTC
TRBV11-2	few	TRBJ2-1	TRBD2	CASTPISGNIYNEQFF	TGTGCCAGCACCCCGATTAGCGGGAACATATACAATGAGCAGTTCTTC
TRBV7-2	few	TRBJ2-5	-	CASSFHPGLSQETQYF	TGTGCCAGCAGCTTTCACCCGGGACTTTCACAAGAGACCCAGTACTTC
TRBV6-5	-	TRBJ2-3	TRBD2	CASIPLRRAGGTDTQYF	TGTGCCAGCATTCCTCTCAGGCGAGCGGGGGGGACAGATACGCAGTATTTT
TRBV6-5	-	TRBJ1-6	-	CASSRNNSPLHF	TGTGCCAGCAGTCGGAATAATTCACCCCTCCACTTT
TRBV29-1	-	TRBJ2-1	TRBD2	CSVDEASGKGEQFF	TGCAGCGTTGACGAGGCTAGCGGGAAGGGTGAGCAGTTCTTC
TRBV6-5	many	TRBJ2-5	-	CASSYGGSWRETQYF	TGTGCCAGCAGTTACGGAGGCAGCTGGCGGGAGACCCAGTACTTC
TRBV6-2/TRBV6-3	few	TRBJ2-3	-	CASSYQNYRNNGPDTQYF	TGTGCCAGCAGTTACCAAAACTACAGGAATAATGGCCCAGATACGCAGTATTTT
TRBV12-3/TRBV12-4	many	TRBJ2-7	TRBD1	CASSPRQGKGEQYF	TGTGCCAGCAGTCCCCGACAGGGGAAGGGCGAGCAGTACTTC
TRBV12-3/TRBV12-4	-	TRBJ2-7	-	CASRAGYEQYF	TGTGCCAGCAGGGCCGGCTACGAGCAGTACTTC
TRBV10-3	-	TRBJ2-7	-	CAISESYSYEQYF	TGTGCCATCAGTGAGTCTTACTCCTACGAGCAGTACTTC
TRBV24-1	-	TRBJ2-5	TRBD2	CATSDPFVTNGGAQETQYF	TGTGCCACCAGTGACCCATTTGTCACCAACGGGGGGGCCCAAGAGACCCAGTACTTC